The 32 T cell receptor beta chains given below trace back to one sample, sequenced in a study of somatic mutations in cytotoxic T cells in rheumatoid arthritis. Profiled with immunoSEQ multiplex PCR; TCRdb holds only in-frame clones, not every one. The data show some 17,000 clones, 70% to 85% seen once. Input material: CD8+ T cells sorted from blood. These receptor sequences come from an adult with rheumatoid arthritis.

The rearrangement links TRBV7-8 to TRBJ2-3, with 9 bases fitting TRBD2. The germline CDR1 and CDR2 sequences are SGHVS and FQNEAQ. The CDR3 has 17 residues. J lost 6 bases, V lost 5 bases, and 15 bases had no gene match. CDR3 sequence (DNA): TGTGCCAGCAGCCTCCGGAGACTAGCGGAGGTTCAGGATACGCAGTATTTT. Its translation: CASSLRRLAEVQDTQYF.

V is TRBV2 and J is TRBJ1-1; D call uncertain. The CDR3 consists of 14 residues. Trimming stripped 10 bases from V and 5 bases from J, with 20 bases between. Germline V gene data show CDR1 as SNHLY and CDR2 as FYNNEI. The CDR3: CATGGARRATEAFF. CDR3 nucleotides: TGTGCCACCGGAGGAGCTAGGCGGGCAACTGAAGCTTTCTTT. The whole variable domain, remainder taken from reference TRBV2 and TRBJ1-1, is EPEVTQTPSHQVTQMGQEVILRCVPISNHLYFYWYRQILGQKVEFLVSFYNNEISEKSEIFDDQFSVERPDGSNFTLKIRSTKLEDSAMYFCATGGARRATEAFFGQGTRLTVV.

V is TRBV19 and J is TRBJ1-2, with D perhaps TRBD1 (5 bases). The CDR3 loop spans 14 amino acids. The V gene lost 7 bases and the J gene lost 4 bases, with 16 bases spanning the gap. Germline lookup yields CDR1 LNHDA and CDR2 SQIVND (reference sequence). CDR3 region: CASNYGTLIYGYTF. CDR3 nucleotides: TGTGCCAGTAACTACGGGACTTTAATCTATGGCTACACCTTC.

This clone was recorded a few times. This chain's CDR3 is CASSPSGQGTQPQHF. In DNA, the CDR3 is TGTGCCAGCTCACCATCGGGTCAGGGGACTCAGCCCCAGCATTTT. The chain combines TRBV18 with TRBJ1-5; tentatively, D is TRBD1 (6 bases). This CDR3 has 15 residues. CDR1 and CDR2 from the germline V gene are KGHSH and LQKENI. V was clipped by 2 bases and J by 6 bases, with 14 bases between them.

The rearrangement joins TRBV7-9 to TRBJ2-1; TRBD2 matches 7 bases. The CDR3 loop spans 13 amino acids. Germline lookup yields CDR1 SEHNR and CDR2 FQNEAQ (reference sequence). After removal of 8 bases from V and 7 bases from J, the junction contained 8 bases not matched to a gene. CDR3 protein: CASLGLPGNEQFF. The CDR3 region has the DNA TGTGCCAGCTTGGGACTACCGGGGAATGAGCAGTTCTTC.

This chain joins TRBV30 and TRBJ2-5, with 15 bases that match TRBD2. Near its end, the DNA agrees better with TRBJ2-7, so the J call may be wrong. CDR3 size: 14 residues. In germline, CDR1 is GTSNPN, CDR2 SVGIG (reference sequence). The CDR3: CAWGTSGGTYEQYF. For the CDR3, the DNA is TGTGCCTGGGGGACTAGCGGGGGGACCTACGAGCAGTACTTC.

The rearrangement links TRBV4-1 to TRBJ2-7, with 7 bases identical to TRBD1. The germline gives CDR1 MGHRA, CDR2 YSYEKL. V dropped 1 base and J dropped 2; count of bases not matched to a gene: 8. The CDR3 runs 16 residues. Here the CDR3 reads CASSQVLAGGAYEQYF. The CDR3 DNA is TGCGCCAGCAGCCAAGTATTGGCAGGGGGAGCCTACGAGCAGTACTTC.

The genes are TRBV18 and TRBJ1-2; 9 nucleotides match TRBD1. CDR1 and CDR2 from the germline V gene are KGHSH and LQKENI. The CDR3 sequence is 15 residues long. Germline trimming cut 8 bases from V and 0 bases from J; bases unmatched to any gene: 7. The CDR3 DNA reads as TGTGCCAGCCTAACACAGGGGGCTGCTAACTATGGCTACACCTTC. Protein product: CASLTQGAANYGYTF.

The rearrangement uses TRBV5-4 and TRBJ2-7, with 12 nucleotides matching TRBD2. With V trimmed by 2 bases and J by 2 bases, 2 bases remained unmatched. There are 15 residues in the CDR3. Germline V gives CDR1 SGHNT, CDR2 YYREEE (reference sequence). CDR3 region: CASSFGTSGPYEQYF. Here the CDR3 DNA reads TGTGCCAGCAGCTTCGGGACTAGCGGGCCCTACGAGCAGTACTTC. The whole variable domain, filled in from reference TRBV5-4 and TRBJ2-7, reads ETGVTQSPTHLIKTRGQQVTLRCSSQSGHNTVSWYQQALGQGPQFIFQYYREEENGRGNFPPRFSGLQFPNYSSELNVNALELDDSALYLCASSFGTSGPYEQYFGPGTRLTVT.

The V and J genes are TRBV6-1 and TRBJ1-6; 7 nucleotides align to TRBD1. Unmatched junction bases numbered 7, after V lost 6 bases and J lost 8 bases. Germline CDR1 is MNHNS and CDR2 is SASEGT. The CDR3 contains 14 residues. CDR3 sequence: CASSDRVVYSPLHF. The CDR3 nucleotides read TGTGCCAGCAGCGACAGGGTTGTTTATTCACCCCTCCACTTT.

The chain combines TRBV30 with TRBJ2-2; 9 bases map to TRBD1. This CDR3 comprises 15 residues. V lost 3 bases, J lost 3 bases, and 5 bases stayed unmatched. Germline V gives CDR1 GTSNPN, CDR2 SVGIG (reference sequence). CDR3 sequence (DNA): TGTGCCTGGAGAAGTCGGGACAGGGACACCGGGGAGCTGTTTTTT. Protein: CAWRSRDRDTGELFF.

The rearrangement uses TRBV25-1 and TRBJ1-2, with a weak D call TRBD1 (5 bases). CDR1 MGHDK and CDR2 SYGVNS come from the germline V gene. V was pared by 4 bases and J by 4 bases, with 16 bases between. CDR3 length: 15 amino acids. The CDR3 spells CASSALGLGTYGYTF. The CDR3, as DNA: TGTGCCAGCAGTGCCTTAGGATTGGGGACCTATGGCTACACCTTC.

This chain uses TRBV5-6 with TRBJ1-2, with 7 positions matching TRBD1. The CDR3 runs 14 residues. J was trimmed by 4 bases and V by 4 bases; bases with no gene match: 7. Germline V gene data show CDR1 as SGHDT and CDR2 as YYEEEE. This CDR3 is CASSGDSVTYGYTF. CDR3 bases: TGTGCCAGCAGCGGGGACAGTGTTACCTATGGCTACACCTTC.

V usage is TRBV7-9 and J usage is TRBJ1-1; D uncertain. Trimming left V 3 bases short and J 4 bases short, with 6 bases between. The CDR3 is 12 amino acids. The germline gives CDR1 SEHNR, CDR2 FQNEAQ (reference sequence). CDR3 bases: TGTGCCAGCAGCTTCATGGGCACTGAAGCTTTCTTT. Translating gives CASSFMGTEAFF.

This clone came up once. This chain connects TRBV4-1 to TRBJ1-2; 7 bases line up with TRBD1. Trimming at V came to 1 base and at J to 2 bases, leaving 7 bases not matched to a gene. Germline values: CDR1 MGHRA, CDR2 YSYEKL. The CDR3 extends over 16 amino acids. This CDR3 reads CASSQVGQNINYGYTF. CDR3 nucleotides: TGCGCCAGCAGCCAAGTGGGACAGAATATCAACTATGGCTACACCTTC.

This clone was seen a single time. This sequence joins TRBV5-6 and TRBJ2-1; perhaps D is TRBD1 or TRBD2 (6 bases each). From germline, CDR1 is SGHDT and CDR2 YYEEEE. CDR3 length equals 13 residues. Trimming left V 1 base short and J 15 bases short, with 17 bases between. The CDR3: CASSLWVRRGAFF. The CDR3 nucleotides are TGTGCCAGCAGCTTGTGGGTCAGGAGGGGGGCGTTCTTC.

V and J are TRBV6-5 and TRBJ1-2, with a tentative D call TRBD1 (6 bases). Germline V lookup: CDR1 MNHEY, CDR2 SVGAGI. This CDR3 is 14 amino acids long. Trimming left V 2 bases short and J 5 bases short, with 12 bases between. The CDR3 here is CASSYPTGFYGYTF. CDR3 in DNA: TGTGCCAGCAGTTACCCAACAGGGTTTTATGGCTACACCTTC.

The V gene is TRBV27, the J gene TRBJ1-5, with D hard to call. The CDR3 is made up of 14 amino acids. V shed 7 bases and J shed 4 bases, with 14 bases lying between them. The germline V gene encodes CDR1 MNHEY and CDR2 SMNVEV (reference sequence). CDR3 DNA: TGTGCCAGCACCTCGATAGGAGGAAATCAGCCCCAGCATTTT. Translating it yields CASTSIGGNQPQHF.

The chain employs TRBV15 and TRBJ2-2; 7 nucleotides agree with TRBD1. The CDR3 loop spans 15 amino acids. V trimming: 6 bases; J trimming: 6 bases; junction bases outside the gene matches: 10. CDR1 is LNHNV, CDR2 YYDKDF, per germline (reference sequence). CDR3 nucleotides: TGTGCCACCAGAATGGGACAGCTAGGCGCCGGGGAGCTGTTTTTT. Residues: CATRMGQLGAGELFF.

The CDR3 is CASSPSGAQETQYF. The DNA of the CDR3 is TGTGCCAGCAGTCCTAGCGGGGCACAAGAGACCCAGTACTTC. The J gene is TRBJ2-5, the V gene TRBV7-9, with 9 bases matching TRBD2. CDR3 length equals 14 residues. The V gene's germline CDR1 is SEHNR and CDR2 FQNEAQ (reference sequence). J lost 2 bases, V lost 6 bases, and 4 bases had no gene match. Filled out from reference TRBV7-9 and TRBJ2-5, the complete variable domain reads DTGVSQNPRHKITKRGQNVTFRCDPISEHNRLYWYRQTLGQGPEFLTYFQNEAQLEKSRLLSDRFSAERPKGSFSTLEIQRTEQGDSAMYLCASSPSGAQETQYFGPGTRLLVL.

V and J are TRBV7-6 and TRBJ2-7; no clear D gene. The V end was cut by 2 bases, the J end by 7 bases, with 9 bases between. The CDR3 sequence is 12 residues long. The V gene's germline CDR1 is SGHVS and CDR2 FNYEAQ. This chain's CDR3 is CASSLLVGEQYF. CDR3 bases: TGTGCCAGCAGCTTATTGGTTGGAGAGCAGTACTTC.

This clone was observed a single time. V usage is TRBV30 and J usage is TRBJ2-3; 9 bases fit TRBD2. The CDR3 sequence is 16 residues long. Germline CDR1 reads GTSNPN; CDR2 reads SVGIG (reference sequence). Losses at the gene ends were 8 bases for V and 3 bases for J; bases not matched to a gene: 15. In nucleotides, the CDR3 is TGTGCCCTGGACATACAGGCGGGGGGGCCGACAGATACGCAGTATTTT. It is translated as CALDIQAGGPTDTQYF.

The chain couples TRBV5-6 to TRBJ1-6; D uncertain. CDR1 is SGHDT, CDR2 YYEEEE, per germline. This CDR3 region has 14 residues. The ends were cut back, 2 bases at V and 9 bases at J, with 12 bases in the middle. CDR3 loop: CASSLSGVGSPLHF. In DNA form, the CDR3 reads TGTGCCAGCAGCTTAAGCGGGGTAGGTTCACCCCTCCACTTT.

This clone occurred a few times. The CDR3 sequence is CASSSTNTGELFF. In DNA, the CDR3 is TGTGCCAGCAGTAGCACGAACACCGGGGAGCTGTTTTTT. The chain has TRBV9 and TRBJ2-2; D not resolved. Per the germline V gene, CDR1 is SGDLS and CDR2 is YYNGEE. Trimming cost V 5 bases and J 0 bases, with 5 bases left between them. This CDR3 has 13 amino acids.

The CDR3 region has the DNA TGCGCCAGCAGCTTAGGACAGGGGGCGAGGAACACTGAAGCTTTCTTT. Protein product: CASSLGQGARNTEAFF. The chain employs TRBV4-1 and TRBJ1-1; 11 bases align to TRBD1. CDR1 and CDR2 (germline): MGHRA, YSYEKL. V was clipped by 5 bases and J by 1 base; unmatched bases: 6. The CDR3 covers 16 residues.

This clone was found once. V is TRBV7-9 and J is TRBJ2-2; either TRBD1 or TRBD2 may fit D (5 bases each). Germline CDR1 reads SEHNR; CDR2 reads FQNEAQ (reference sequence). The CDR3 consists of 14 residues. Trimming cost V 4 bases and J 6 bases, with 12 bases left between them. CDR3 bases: TGTGCCAGCAGCTCCTCAGGGAGAGCCGGGGAGCTGTTTTTT. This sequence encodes CASSSSGRAGELFF.

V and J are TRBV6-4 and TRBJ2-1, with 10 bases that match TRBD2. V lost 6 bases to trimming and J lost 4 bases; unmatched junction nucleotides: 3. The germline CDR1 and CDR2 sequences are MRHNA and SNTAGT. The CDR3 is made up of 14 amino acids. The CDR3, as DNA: TGTGCCAGCAGGCCACTAGCGGGGTACAATGAGCAGTTCTTC. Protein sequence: CASRPLAGYNEQFF.

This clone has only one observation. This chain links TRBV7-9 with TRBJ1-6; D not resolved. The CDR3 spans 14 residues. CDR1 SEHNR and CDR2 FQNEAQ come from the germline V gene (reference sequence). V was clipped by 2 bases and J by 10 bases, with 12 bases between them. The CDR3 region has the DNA TGTGCCAGCAGCTTAATTGACCTAGGATCACCCCTCCACTTT. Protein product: CASSLIDLGSPLHF.

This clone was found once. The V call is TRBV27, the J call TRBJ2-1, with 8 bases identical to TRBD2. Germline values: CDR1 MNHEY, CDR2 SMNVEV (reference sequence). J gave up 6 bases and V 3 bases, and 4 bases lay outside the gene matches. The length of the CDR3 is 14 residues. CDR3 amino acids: CASSFGLALNEQFF. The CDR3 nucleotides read TGTGCCAGCAGTTTTGGACTAGCCCTCAATGAGCAGTTCTTC.

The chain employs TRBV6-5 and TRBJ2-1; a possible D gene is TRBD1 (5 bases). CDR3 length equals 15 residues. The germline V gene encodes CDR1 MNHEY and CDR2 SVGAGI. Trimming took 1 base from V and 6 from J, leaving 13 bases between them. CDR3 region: CASSYLLPGRNEQFF. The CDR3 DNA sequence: TGTGCCAGCAGTTACTTACTCCCAGGGCGCAATGAGCAGTTCTTC.

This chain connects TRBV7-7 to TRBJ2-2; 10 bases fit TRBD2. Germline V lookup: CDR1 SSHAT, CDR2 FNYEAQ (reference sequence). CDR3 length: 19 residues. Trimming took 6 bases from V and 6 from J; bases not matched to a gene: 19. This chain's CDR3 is CASSLRVPRLAGSPGELFF. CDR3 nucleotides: TGTGCCAGCAGTTTAAGGGTCCCCCGACTAGCGGGTAGTCCCGGGGAGCTGTTTTTT. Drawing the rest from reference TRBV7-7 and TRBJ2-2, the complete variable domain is GAGVSQSPRYKVTKRGQDVTLRCDPISSHATLYWYQQALGQGPEFLTYFNYEAQPDKSGLPSDRFSAERPEGSISTLTIQRTEQRDSAMYRCASSLRVPRLAGSPGELFFGEGSRLTVL.

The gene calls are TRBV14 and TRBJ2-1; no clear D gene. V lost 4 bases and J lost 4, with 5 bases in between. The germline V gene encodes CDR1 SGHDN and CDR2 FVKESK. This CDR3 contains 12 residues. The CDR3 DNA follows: TGTGCCAGCAGCCGCGTTTACAATGAGCAGTTCTTC. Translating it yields CASSRVYNEQFF. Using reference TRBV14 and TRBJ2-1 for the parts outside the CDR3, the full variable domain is EAGVTQFPSHSVIEKGQTVTLRCDPISGHDNLYWYRRVMGKEIKFLLHFVKESKQDESGMPNNRFLAERTGGTYSTLKVQPAELEDSGVYFCASSRVYNEQFFGPGTRLTVL.